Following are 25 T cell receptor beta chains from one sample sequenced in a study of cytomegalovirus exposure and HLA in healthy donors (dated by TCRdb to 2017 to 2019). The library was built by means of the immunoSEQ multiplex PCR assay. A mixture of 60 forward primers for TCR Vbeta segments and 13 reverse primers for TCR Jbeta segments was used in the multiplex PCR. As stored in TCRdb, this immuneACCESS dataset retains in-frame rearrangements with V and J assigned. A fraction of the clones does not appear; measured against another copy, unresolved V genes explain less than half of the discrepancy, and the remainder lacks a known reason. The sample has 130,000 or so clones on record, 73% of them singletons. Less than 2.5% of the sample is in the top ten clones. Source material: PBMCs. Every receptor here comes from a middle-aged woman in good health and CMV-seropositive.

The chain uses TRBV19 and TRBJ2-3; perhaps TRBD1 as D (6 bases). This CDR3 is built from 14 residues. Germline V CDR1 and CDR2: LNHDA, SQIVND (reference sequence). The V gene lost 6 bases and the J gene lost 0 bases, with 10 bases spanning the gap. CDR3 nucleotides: TGTGCCAGTAGCCGGACAGCTAGCACAGATACGCAGTATTTT. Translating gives CASSRTASTDTQYF.

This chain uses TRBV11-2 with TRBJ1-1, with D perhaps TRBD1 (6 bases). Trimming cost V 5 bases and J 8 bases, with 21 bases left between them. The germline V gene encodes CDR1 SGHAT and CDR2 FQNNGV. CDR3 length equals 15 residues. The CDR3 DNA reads TGTGCCAGCAGCATAGGCCCGACCAGGGGAGCGGAAGCTTTCTTT. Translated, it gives CASSIGPTRGAEAFF.

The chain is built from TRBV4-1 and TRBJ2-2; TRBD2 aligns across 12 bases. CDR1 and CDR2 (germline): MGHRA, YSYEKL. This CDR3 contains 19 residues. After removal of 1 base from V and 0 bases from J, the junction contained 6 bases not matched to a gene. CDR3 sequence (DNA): TGCGCCAGCAGCCAAGGACCTAGCGGGAGGGCCGCGAACACCGGGGAGCTGTTTTTT. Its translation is CASSQGPSGRAANTGELFF.

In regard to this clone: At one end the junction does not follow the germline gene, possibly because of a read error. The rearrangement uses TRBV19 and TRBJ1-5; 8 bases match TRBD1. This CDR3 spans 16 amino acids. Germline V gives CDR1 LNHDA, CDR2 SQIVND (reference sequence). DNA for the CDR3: TGTACCAGTGGGAGGACAGGGTTGAGTAGCAATCAGCCCCAGCATTTT. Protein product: CTSGRTGLSSNQPQHF.

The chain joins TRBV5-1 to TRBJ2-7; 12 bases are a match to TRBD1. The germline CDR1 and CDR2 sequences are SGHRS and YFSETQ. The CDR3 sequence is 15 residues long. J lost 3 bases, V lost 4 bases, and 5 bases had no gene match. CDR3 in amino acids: CASSTGTGGIYEQYF. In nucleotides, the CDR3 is TGCGCCAGCAGCACCGGGACAGGGGGCATCTACGAGCAGTACTTC. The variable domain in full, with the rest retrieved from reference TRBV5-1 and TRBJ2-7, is KAGVTQTPRYLIKTRGQQVTLSCSPISGHRSVSWYQQTPGQGLQFLFEYFSETQRNKGNFPGRFSGRQFSNSRSEMNVSTLELGDSALYLCASSTGTGGIYEQYFGPGTRLTVT.

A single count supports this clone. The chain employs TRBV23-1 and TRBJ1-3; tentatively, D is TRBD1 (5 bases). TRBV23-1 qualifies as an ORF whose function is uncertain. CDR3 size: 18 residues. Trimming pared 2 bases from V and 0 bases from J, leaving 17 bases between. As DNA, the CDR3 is TGCGCCAGCAGTCAAAAAGAGACAGCTTGGAACTCTGGAAACACCATATATTTT. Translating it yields CASSQKETAWNSGNTIYF.

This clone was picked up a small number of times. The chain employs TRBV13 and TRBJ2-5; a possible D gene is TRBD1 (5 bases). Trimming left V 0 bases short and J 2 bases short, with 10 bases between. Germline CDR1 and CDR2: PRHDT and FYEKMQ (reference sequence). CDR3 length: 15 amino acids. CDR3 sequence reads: CASSLGAGLQETQYF. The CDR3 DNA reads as TGTGCCAGCAGCTTAGGTGCAGGGCTACAAGAGACCCAGTACTTC.

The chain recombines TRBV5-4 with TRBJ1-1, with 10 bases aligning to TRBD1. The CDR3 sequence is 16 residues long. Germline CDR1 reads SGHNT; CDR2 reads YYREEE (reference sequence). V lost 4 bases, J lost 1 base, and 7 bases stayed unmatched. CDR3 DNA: TGTGCCAGCAGCCCCAGACAGGGGGCTTCGAACACTGAAGCTTTCTTT. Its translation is CASSPRQGASNTEAFF.

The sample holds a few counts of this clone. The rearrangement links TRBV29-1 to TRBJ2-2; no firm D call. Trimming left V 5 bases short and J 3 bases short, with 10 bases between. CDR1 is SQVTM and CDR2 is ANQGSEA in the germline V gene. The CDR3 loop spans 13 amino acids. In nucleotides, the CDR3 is TGCAGCGTTTCTAGGTCGTACACCGGGGAGCTGTTTTTT. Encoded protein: CSVSRSYTGELFF.

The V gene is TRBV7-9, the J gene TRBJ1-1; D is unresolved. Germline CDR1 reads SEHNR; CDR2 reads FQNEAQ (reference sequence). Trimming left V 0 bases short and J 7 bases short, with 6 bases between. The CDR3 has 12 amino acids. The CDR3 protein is CASSLANREAFF. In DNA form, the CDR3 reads TGTGCCAGCAGCTTAGCTAATCGTGAAGCTTTCTTT.

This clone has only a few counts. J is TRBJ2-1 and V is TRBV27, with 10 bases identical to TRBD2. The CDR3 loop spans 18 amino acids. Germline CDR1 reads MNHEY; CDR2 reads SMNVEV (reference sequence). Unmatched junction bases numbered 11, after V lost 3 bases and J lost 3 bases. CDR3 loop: CASSFSGRASGFYNEQFF. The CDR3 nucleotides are TGTGCCAGCAGTTTCAGCGGGAGGGCCTCCGGATTCTACAATGAGCAGTTCTTC.

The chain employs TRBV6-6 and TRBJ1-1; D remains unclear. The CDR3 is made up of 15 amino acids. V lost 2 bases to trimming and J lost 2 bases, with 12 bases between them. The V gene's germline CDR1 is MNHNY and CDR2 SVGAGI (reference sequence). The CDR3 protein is CASSYPRRSNTEAFF. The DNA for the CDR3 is TGTGCCAGCAGTTACCCCAGGAGGTCCAACACTGAAGCTTTCTTT.

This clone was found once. The CDR3 loop reads CASSTGQIYNSPLHF. In DNA form, the CDR3 reads TGTGCCAGCAGTACTGGACAGATCTATAATTCACCCCTCCACTTT. The genes are TRBV2 and TRBJ1-6; a weak D match, TRBD1 (6 bases). This CDR3 region has 15 residues. Germline V lookup: CDR1 SNHLY, CDR2 FYNNEI. The V end lost 5 bases, the J end lost 3 bases, and 11 bases lay between the germline ends.

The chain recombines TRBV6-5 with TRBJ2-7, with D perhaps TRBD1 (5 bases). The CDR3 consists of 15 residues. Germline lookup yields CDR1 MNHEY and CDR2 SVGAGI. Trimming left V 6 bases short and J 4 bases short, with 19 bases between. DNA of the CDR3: TGTGCCAGCAGCCCCACGGCCAGGGTTGAATACGAGCAGTACTTC. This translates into CASSPTARVEYEQYF.

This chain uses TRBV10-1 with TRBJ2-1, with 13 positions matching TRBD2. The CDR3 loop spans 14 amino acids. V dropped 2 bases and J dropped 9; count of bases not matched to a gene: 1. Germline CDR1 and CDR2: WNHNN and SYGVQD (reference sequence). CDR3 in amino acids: CASSETSGGAEQFF. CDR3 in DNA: TGCGCCAGCAGTGAGACTAGCGGGGGGGCTGAGCAGTTCTTC.

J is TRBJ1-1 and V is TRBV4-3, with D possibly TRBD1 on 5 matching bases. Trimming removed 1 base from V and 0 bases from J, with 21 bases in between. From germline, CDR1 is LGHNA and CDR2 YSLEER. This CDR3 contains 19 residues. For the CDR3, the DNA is TGCGCCAGCAGCCAAGGATTTACAGACAGACACTTTATGAACACTGAAGCTTTCTTT. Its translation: CASSQGFTDRHFMNTEAFF.

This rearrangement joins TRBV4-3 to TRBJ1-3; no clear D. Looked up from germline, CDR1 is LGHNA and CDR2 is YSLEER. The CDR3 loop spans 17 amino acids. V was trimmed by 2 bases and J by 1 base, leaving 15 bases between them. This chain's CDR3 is CASSQSFSRTSGNTIYF. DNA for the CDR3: TGCGCCAGCAGCCAATCGTTCTCCAGGACTTCTGGAAACACCATATATTTT.

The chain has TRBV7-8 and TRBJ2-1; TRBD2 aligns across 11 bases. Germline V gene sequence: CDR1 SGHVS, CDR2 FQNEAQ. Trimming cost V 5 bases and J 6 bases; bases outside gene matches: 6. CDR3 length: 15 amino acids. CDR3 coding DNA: TGTGCCAGCAGCCCCTATAGCGGGGGGGCCAATGAGCAGTTCTTC. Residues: CASSPYSGGANEQFF.

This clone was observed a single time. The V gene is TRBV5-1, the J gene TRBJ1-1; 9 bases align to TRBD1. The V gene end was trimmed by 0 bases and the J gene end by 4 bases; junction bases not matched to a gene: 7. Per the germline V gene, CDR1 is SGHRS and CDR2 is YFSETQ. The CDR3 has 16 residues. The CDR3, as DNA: TGCGCCAGCAGCTTGGCCGCCACAGGGGGCCTCACTGAAGCTTTCTTT. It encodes CASSLAATGGLTEAFF.

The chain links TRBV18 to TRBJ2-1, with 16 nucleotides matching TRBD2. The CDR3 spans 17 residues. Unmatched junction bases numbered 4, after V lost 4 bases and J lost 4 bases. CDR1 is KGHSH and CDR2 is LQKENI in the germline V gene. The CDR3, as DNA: TGTGCCAGCTCACACCCGGGACTAGCGGGAGGGTACAATGAGCAGTTCTTC. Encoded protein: CASSHPGLAGGYNEQFF.

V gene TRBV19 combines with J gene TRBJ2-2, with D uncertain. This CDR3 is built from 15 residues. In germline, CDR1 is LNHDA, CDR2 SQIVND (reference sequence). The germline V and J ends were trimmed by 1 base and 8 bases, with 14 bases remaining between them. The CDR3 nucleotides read TGTGCCAGTAGTATAGGGGCAGTTTCAGGAGGGGAGCTGTTTTTT. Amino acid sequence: CASSIGAVSGGELFF.

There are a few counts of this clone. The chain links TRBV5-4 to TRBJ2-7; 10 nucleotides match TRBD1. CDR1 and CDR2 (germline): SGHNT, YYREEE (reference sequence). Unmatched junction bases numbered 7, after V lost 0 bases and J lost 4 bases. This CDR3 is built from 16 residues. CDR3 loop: CASSLGGTGVRYEQYF. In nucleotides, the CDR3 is TGTGCCAGCAGCTTGGGAGGGACAGGGGTCAGATACGAGCAGTACTTC.

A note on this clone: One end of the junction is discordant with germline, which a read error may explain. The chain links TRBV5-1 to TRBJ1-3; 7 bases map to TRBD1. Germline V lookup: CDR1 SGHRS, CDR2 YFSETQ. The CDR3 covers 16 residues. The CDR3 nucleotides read TGCGCCAGCACCCGGTCCACAGGGGATTCTGGAAGCACCATATATTTT. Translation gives CASTRSTGDSGSTIYF.

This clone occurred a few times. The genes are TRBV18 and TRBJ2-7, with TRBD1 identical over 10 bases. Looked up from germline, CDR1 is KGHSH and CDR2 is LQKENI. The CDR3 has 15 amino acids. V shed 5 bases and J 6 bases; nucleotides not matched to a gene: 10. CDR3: CASSDGQGVSGEQYF. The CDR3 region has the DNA TGTGCCAGCTCAGACGGACAGGGGGTTTCCGGCGAGCAGTACTTC.

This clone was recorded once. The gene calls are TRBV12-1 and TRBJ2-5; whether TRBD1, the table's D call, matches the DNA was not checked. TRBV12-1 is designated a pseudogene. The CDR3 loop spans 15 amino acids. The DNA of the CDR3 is TGTGCCAGCAGCACGGGGACAGGGAGTCCGGAGACCCAGTACTTC. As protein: CASSTGTGSPETQYF.